One TCR beta chain is described in this entry. The target antigen is unknown. This entry belongs to a study of regulatory T cells in long-lasting Graves disease. Study-level information: By definition, persistent Graves' disease involved antithyroid drugs for over 5 years alongside positive TSH receptor antibodies.

Germline CDR1 and CDR2: KGHSH and LQKENI. V lost 1 base and J 0 bases, leaving 16 bases between the germline ends. The CDR3 runs to 17 residues. Whole-study findings and limits: Persistent disease samples used TRBV28, TRBJ1-2 and TRBJ2-5 preferentially. The study found persistent patients shared more public clonotypes (2,741) than new patients (over 900).

Arm-PCR of CDR3 regions and iRepertoire HTBI primers were used to build TCR beta libraries. Per the study methods: Among the samples, 60 to 65 TRBV and 14 to 15 TRBJ segments were identified. TCRdb reprocessed the multiplex PCR reads with MiXCR, giving one entry per CDR3 protein. Clone size and V and J calls follow TCRdb, not the original study. The sample holds roughly 300,000 distinct CDR3 sequences; roughly a fifth are singletons and the top ten take just over 55%. The time point was: persistent/refractory GD, antithyroid drugs over 5 years with positive TRAb. Scientists built the TCR library using RNA that was extracted from PBMCs.

The source is a female donor with Graves disease. The chain carries TRBV18 and TRBJ2-7; D not certain. Source: peripheral blood mononuclear cells (PBMCs), taken when the disease was refractory, from a patient treated with antithyroid drugs. The CDR3: CASSPRGIQSVSYEQYF. In DNA form, the CDR3 reads TGTGCCAGCTCACCACGAGGTATCCAGTCGGTCTCCTACGAGCAGTACTTC. Full variable domain (outside the CDR3, taken from reference TRBV18 and TRBJ2-7): NAGVMQNPRHLVRRRGQEARLRCSPMKGHSHVYWYRQLPEEGLKFMVYLQKENIIDESGMPKERFSAEFPKEGPSILRIQQVVRGDSAAYFCASSPRGIQSVSYEQYFGPGTRLTVT.